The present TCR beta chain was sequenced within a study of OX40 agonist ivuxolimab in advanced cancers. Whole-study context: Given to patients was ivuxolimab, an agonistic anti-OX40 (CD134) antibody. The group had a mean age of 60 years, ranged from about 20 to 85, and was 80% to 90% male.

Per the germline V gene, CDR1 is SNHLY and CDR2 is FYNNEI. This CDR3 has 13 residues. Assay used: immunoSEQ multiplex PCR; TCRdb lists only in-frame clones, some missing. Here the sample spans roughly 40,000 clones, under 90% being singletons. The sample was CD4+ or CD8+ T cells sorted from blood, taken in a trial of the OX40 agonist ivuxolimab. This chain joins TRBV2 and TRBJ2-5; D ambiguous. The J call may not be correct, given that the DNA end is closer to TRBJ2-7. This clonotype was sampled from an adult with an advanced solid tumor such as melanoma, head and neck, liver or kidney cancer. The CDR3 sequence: CASMRQVTYEQYF. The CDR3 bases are TGTGCCAGCATGCGTCAGGTAACCTACGAGCAGTACTTC.